Included here is one TCR beta chain sequence, with context. The antigen is not known. This entry is derived from a study of cytomegalovirus exposure and HLA in healthy donors. V gave up 7 bases and J gave up 3 bases, with 11 bases separating them. The CDR3 length is 13 residues. Germline CDR1 reads MNHNS; CDR2 reads SASEGT. PCR amplification relied on 60 Vbeta primers (plus 13 Jbeta primers). As originally analysed: Approximately 10 million shared chains were among around 80 million unique TCR beta chains counted in a later analysis. Data came from immunoSEQ multiplex PCR; TCRdb stores just in-frame clones and leaves some out. Clone size and the V and J calls come from that table; the DNA yielded D and trimming. Its table records 50,000 to 55,000 clones. Whole-study results and caveats: A later analysis associated 16,000 or so TCR beta sequences with HLA alleles at a 0.05 false discovery rate. In an earlier analysis, about 87% or about 30%: the productive usage of most TCR beta V segments. Among TCR beta chains, those listed as cytomegalovirus-associated numbered about 160.

The rearrangement uses TRBV6-1 and TRBJ2-3, with a possible D match to TRBD2 (5 bases). The sequenced sample consisted of PBMCs. This clonotype originated in a woman in her fifties or sixties in good health and CMV-seropositive. CDR3 coding DNA: TGTGCCAGCAAGCGGATCATAACAGATACGCAGTATTTT. Its protein product is CASKRIITDTQYF.